This note documents a single T cell receptor beta chain sequence. These data belong to a study of T cells after yellow fever vaccination. On the study more broadly: Low-cell-number fractions underwent preparation using SMART-Seq v4 Ultra Low Input.

The length of the CDR3 is 15 residues. V lost 4 bases and J lost 9; bases outside the gene matches: 9. Germline lookup yields CDR1 MGHRA and CDR2 YSYEKL. TCR cDNA was made by 5'RACE template switching, adding a universal primer site and UMIs. MiXCR, run by TCRdb on the 5' RACE reads, gives a single entry per CDR3 protein. Among 400,000 to 650,000 distinct CDR3 sequences, about a fifth were seen once, and the ten largest hold 16%. The genes are TRBV4-1 and TRBJ1-5; 10 bases are a match to TRBD1. This sample comprised PBMCs, obtained 20 to 25 days after the first yellow fever vaccination. This clonotype originated in a man aged 18 to 29 who received the YFV17D yellow fever vaccine. The CDR3 spells CASSPAGTGELPQHF. In DNA form, the CDR3 reads TGCGCCAGCAGCCCCGCGGGGACAGGGGAACTGCCCCAGCATTTT.